One and the same sample provided the 31 T cell receptor beta chains below, sequenced in a study of blood T cells in healthy people across ages. Alongside a J-beta primer mix, a sample-barcoded 5' primer served in a second PCR lasting roughly 7 to 11 cycles. TCRdb processed the 5' RACE reads anew with MiXCR; each CDR3 protein has one entry. The sample carries 650,000 to 1,000,000 distinct CDR3 sequences, under 40% recorded once. Sequencing used blood. The receptors here all came from a man aged 18 to 29 in good health.

V usage is TRBV7-2 and J usage is TRBJ2-1, with 8 bases matching TRBD1. Per germline, CDR1 SGHTA and CDR2 FQGNSA. J gave up 0 bases and V 5 bases, and 9 bases lay outside the gene matches. The CDR3 consists of 17 residues. CDR3 residues: CASSLNWDRTSYNEQFF. The CDR3 DNA sequence: TGTGCCAGCAGCCTCAACTGGGACAGGACCTCCTACAATGAGCAGTTCTTC.

This clonotype was counted between two and nine times. The V and J genes are TRBV5-6 and TRBJ1-2; D not certain. This CDR3 is built from 14 residues. Germline V gene data show CDR1 as SGHDT and CDR2 as YYEEEE. Trimming removed 0 bases at V and 4 bases at J, with 10 bases between. DNA for the CDR3: TGTGCCAGCAGCTTGGCCGGCAGCGGCTATGGCTACACCTTC. The encoded protein is CASSLAGSGYGYTF.

V and J are TRBV4-3 and TRBJ2-7, with TRBD1 as a possible D gene (5 bases). CDR1 is LGHNA and CDR2 is YSLEER in the germline V gene. The CDR3 extends over 14 amino acids. The germline V and J ends were trimmed by 3 bases and 0 bases, with 9 bases remaining between them. CDR3 sequence (DNA): TGCGCCAGCAGCCAGGACATGAACTCCTACGAGCAGTACTTC. This codes for CASSQDMNSYEQYF.

Ten or more counts support this clonotype. V and J are TRBV5-1 and TRBJ1-2; D might be TRBD1 (6 bases). V lost 4 bases and J 7 bases, leaving 23 bases between the germline ends. There are 16 residues in the CDR3. The germline V gene has CDR1 SGHRS and CDR2 YFSETQ. In DNA, the CDR3 is TGCGCCAGCAGCATTGGGGACACCGCCCCAGAGGGTGGCTACACCTTC. Protein: CASSIGDTAPEGGYTF.

With regard to this clonotype: The junction differs from germline at one of its ends, possibly a read error. The gene calls are TRBV12-3 or TRBV12-4 and TRBJ1-2, with 9 bases that match TRBD1. CDR3 size: 14 residues. The CDR3 DNA reads TGTGCCAACAGTTTAGGACAGGGGAACTATGGCTACACCTTC. The encoded protein is CANSLGQGNYGYTF.

On this clonotype itself: A read error may be the cause here, since a much bigger clone is one base away. The chain recombines TRBV4-3 with TRBJ2-7; D remains ambiguous. The J call could be wrong; TRBJ2-5 is a better fit for the DNA end. The CDR3 loop spans 14 amino acids. Germline CDR1 reads LGHNA; CDR2 reads YSLEER. CDR3 amino acids: CASSRTAFLETQYF. In DNA, the CDR3 is TGCGCCAGCAGCCGAACAGCCTTCTTAGAGACCCAGTACTTC.

This chain joins TRBV2 and TRBJ1-3; D is undetermined. The CDR3 runs 14 residues. Trimming removed 6 bases at V and 0 bases at J, with 9 bases between. CDR1 SNHLY and CDR2 FYNNEI come from the germline V gene. CDR3 residues: CASRGRPSGNTIYF. The CDR3 region has the DNA TGTGCCAGCAGAGGACGTCCCTCTGGAAACACCATATATTTT. The full variable domain, with the rest looked up from reference TRBV2 and TRBJ1-3, is EPEVTQTPSHQVTQMGQEVILRCVPISNHLYFYWYRQILGQKVEFLVSFYNNEISEKSEIFDDQFSVERPDGSNFTLKIRSTKLEDSAMYFCASRGRPSGNTIYFGEGSWLTVV.

With regard to this clonotype: This sequence may be a read error, since a much larger clone differs from it by one base. The chain carries TRBV28 and TRBJ2-5; D is ambiguous. The CDR3 consists of 13 residues. Germline CDR1 MDHEN, CDR2 SYDVKM. CDR3 sequence reads: CGSSITVQETQYF. DNA for the CDR3: TGTGGCAGCAGCATAACAGTCCAAGAGACCCAGTACTTC.

CDR3 sequence (DNA): TGCAGTGCTAGAGATTATGGGCCTCCGGGGTTTGTAGCTTTCTTT. Its translation is CSARDYGPPGFVAFF. J is TRBJ1-1 and V is TRBV20-1; no clear D gene. The CDR3 contains 15 residues. V gave up 0 bases and J gave up 10 bases, with 21 bases separating them. From germline, CDR1 is DFQATT and CDR2 SNEGSKA (reference sequence).

This chain links TRBV19 with TRBJ2-3, with a possible D match to TRBD1 (6 bases). Germline lookup yields CDR1 LNHDA and CDR2 SQIVND (reference sequence). The CDR3 covers 15 residues. The germline V and J ends were trimmed by 6 bases and 5 bases, with 18 bases remaining between them. The CDR3 nucleotides are TGTGCCAGTAGCCCTACAGGGTTGGGCATAGATACGCAGTATTTT. As protein: CASSPTGLGIDTQYF.

Many counts were recorded for this clonotype. This chain uses TRBV7-2 with TRBJ2-7, with a possible D match to TRBD1 (6 bases). Germline V gene lookup returns CDR1 SGHTA and CDR2 FQGNSA. The CDR3 spans 14 residues. V dropped 5 bases and J dropped 3 bases, with 14 bases sitting between them. The CDR3 spells CASSLARGGYEQYF. The CDR3 DNA sequence: TGTGCCAGCAGCCTTGCTAGAGGGGGCTACGAGCAGTACTTC.

At least ten counts were recorded for this clonotype. The V gene is TRBV10-3, the J gene TRBJ2-1; tentatively, D is TRBD1 or TRBD2 (5 bases each). Germline V lookup: CDR1 ENHRY, CDR2 SYGVKD. CDR3 size: 12 residues. The V end lost 10 bases, the J end lost 6 bases, and 13 bases lay between the germline ends. CDR3 sequence reads: CATGLDPNEQFF. CDR3 in DNA: TGTGCCACGGGGCTCGATCCCAATGAGCAGTTCTTC.

This chain uses TRBV20-1 with TRBJ2-5; 8 bases agree with TRBD1. The V segment lost 7 bases and the J segment 4 bases; nucleotides outside the gene matches: 5. The germline CDR1 and CDR2 sequences are DFQATT and SNEGSKA (reference sequence). The CDR3 spans 12 residues. Written as DNA, the CDR3 is TGCAGTGGAGACAGGGGAGGAGAGACCCAGTACTTC. Translation: CSGDRGGETQYF.

The chain uses TRBV5-1 and TRBJ1-6; D not certain. The CDR3 is made up of 16 amino acids. With 0 bases removed from V and 5 bases from J, the gap between germline ends came to 12 bases. The germline CDR1 and CDR2 sequences are SGHRS and YFSETQ. CDR3 sequence reads: CASSLGGRLDNSPLHF. Written as DNA, the CDR3 is TGCGCCAGCAGCTTGGGAGGACGACTGGATAATTCACCCCTCCACTTT.

The chain has TRBV28 and TRBJ1-4, with D possibly being TRBD1 (5 bases). V lost 3 bases to trimming and J lost 1 base, with 12 bases between them. The germline CDR1 and CDR2 sequences are MDHEN and SYDVKM. CDR3 length equals 16 residues. The CDR3 protein is CASSFWGSGTNEKLFF. The CDR3 DNA reads as TGTGCCAGCAGTTTTTGGGGGTCGGGAACTAATGAAAAACTGTTTTTT.

This chain joins TRBV4-2 and TRBJ2-3; a possible D gene is TRBD1 (5 bases). The CDR3 contains 14 residues. The V end was cut by 1 base, the J end by 4 bases, with 9 bases between. Germline assignment: CDR1 LGHNA and CDR2 YNFKEQ. In nucleotides, the CDR3 is TGTGCCAGCAGCCAAGCGACAGCCCCAGATACGCAGTATTTT. Protein product: CASSQATAPDTQYF.

This clonotype was seen repeatedly, ten times or more. J is TRBJ1-1 and V is TRBV7-3, with D unresolved. The CDR3 is made up of 13 amino acids. The V gene lost 8 bases and the J gene lost 3 bases, with 13 bases spanning the gap. Germline lookup yields CDR1 SGHTA and CDR2 FQGTGA. CDR3 DNA: TGTGCCAGCGGGAGGCGTGCTGACACTGAAGCTTTCTTT. Amino acid sequence: CASGRRADTEAFF.

This clonotype was observed a few times. The rearrangement links TRBV12-3 or TRBV12-4 to TRBJ1-1; no clear D. This CDR3 is built from 14 residues. Trimming pared 6 bases from V and 8 bases from J, leaving 19 bases between. The CDR3 here is CASRRGGSNGEAFF. Here the CDR3 DNA reads TGTGCCAGCAGAAGAGGAGGGAGTAACGGGGAAGCTTTCTTT.

The chain uses TRBV2 and TRBJ1-1; 7 nucleotides agree with TRBD1. The CDR3 is 15 amino acids. V shed 3 bases and J 1 base; nucleotides not matched to a gene: 5. Germline V lookup: CDR1 SNHLY, CDR2 FYNNEI. The CDR3 loop reads CASSELGQPNTEAFF. In DNA, the CDR3 is TGTGCCAGCAGTGAGTTGGGACAGCCGAACACTGAAGCTTTCTTT.

This clonotype has ten or more counts. The rearrangement links TRBV12-3 or TRBV12-4 to TRBJ1-6, with 7 bases that match TRBD1. Trimming cost V 0 bases and J 5 bases; bases outside gene matches: 4. This CDR3 has 16 amino acids. For the CDR3, the DNA is TGTGCCAGCAGTTTAGCCCGACAGGGCGATAATTCACCCCTCCACTTT. Its protein is CASSLARQGDNSPLHF.

This clonotype was counted between two and nine times. The V and J genes are TRBV28 and TRBJ2-5; tentative D call: TRBD2 (5 bases). V was pared by 1 base and J by 5 bases, with 8 bases between. Germline V gene data show CDR1 as MDHEN and CDR2 as SYDVKM. The CDR3 has 13 residues. The CDR3 region is CASSLSSTETQYF. DNA of the CDR3: TGTGCCAGCAGTTTATCTAGCACCGAGACCCAGTACTTC.

In this sample, this clonotype turned up many times. This sequence joins TRBV10-3 and TRBJ2-1; 8 positions agree with TRBD1. CDR3 length: 14 amino acids. V gave up 3 bases and J gave up 5 bases; unmatched junction bases: 3. Germline CDR1 is ENHRY and CDR2 is SYGVKD. In DNA, the CDR3 is TGTGCCATCAGTGACCCGGACAGGGACAATGAGCAGTTCTTC. Residues: CAISDPDRDNEQFF.

This clonotype showed up many times. The chain combines TRBV4-2 with TRBJ2-5; TRBD1 might be the D (5 bases). The CDR3 consists of 16 residues. Deletions cut 1 base from V and 1 base from J, with 13 bases between. Germline-derived CDR1 and CDR2 are LGHNA and YNFKEQ. DNA for the CDR3: TGTGCCAGCAGCCAAGGAGCAGGGCTATCCCAAGAGACCCAGTACTTC. It translates to CASSQGAGLSQETQYF.

In this sample, this clonotype turned up many times. The chain uses TRBV10-3 and TRBJ2-1; D is tentatively TRBD1 or TRBD2 (5 bases each). Germline V gene lookup returns CDR1 ENHRY and CDR2 SYGVKD. This CDR3 comprises 11 residues. V lost 7 bases and J 6 bases, leaving 7 bases between the germline ends. In nucleotides, the CDR3 is TGTGCCATCACCGGGACCAATGAGCAGTTCTTC. Translating gives CAITGTNEQFF.

The table lists this clonotype with many counts. A much larger clone is a single base away; this may be a read error. V is TRBV21-1 and J is TRBJ1-4; the table gives TRBD1 as D, unverified against the DNA. TRBV21-1 has pseudogene status. The CDR3 length is 13 residues. The CDR3 DNA reads as TGTGCCAGCAACCGGGGGAAGACGGGAAAACTGTTTTTT. It is translated as CASNRGKTGKLFF.

The V gene is TRBV20-1, the J gene TRBJ2-5, with 12 nucleotides matching TRBD2. CDR1 and CDR2 from the germline V gene are DFQATT and SNEGSKA (reference sequence). With V trimmed by 6 bases and J by 11 bases, 19 bases remained unmatched. CDR3 length: 16 residues. CDR3 protein: CSADASGGALYSEQYF. The DNA for the CDR3 is TGCAGTGCGGACGCTAGCGGGGGGGCCCTCTACAGTGAGCAGTACTTC.

The chain carries TRBV3-1 and TRBJ1-1; 8 bases match TRBD1. V lost 4 bases to trimming and J lost 0 bases; unmatched junction nucleotides: 4. The germline V gene has CDR1 LGHDT and CDR2 YNNKEL (reference sequence). This CDR3 has 15 amino acids. CDR3: CASSRGQGVNTEAFF. In nucleotides, the CDR3 is TGTGCCAGCAGCCGCGGACAGGGAGTGAACACTGAAGCTTTCTTT. Using reference TRBV3-1 and TRBJ1-1 for the parts outside the CDR3, the full variable domain is DTAVSQTPKYLVTQMGNDKSIKCEQNLGHDTMYWYKQDSKKFLKIMFSYNNKELIINETVPNRFSPKSPDKAHLNLHINSLELGDSAVYFCASSRGQGVNTEAFFGQGTRLTVV.

Points on this clonotype: A much larger clone lies a single base off, so this may be a read error. This chain uses TRBV4-1 with TRBJ2-1; D could derive from TRBD1 or TRBD2 (5 bases each). The closer fit of TRBJ2-7 to the DNA end suggests the J call may be wrong. There are 14 residues in the CDR3. Germline CDR1 and CDR2: MGHRA and YSYEKL. The CDR3 sequence is CASTPRGIDNEQYF. Written as DNA, the CDR3 is TGCGCCAGCACCCCGAGGGGTATAGACAATGAGCAGTACTTC.

The V and J genes are TRBV12-3 or TRBV12-4 and TRBJ1-2; TRBD1 matches 10 bases. V lost 5 bases to trimming and J lost 6 bases; unmatched junction nucleotides: 12. This CDR3 has 16 residues. The CDR3 reads CASSPPRDRGGDGYTF. As DNA, the CDR3 is TGTGCCAGCAGTCCCCCCCGGGACAGGGGAGGGGATGGCTACACCTTC.

The V and J genes are TRBV12-3 or TRBV12-4 and TRBJ1-5, with a tentative D call TRBD1 (5 bases). CDR3 length: 12 residues. V was shortened by 7 bases and J by 7 bases, with 11 bases between the two germline ends. As DNA, the CDR3 is TGTGCCAGCACCCTAGGGGTGCAGCCCCAGCATTTT. Translated, it gives CASTLGVQPQHF.

The chain links TRBV14 to TRBJ2-3, with TRBD1 identical over 7 bases. The J segment lost 2 bases and the V segment lost 6 bases, leaving 8 bases of the junction unmatched. This CDR3 region has 15 residues. Germline V gene lookup returns CDR1 SGHDN and CDR2 FVKESK. CDR3 sequence: CASSRTGVLTDTQYF. In DNA, the CDR3 is TGTGCCAGCAGTCGAACAGGGGTACTCACAGATACGCAGTATTTT.